This is a list of T cell receptor beta chains from one sample in a study of CD4 T cells in relation to SARS-CoV-2 and coronaviruses. TCRdb's table, derived via immunoSEQ multiplex PCR, lists solely in-frame clones and lacks some. The sample has about 19,000 clones, over 70% seen once. These receptors lack a known antigen. Sequencing input: CD4+ T cells from PBMCs, cultured in vitro. These TCRs come from a human donor in good health. CDR3s include the opening cysteine and the closing phenylalanine or tryptophan. The D gene is left open where the match is weak. A row's size may be missing; if present it is once, few, many or a size class.

CDR3 length	J gene	clone size	V gene	D gene	CDR3 DNA	CDR3 protein
14	TRBJ1-1	-	TRBV3-1/TRBV3-2	-	TGTGCCAGCAGGCCGACCTGGGGGTTCACTGAAGCTTTCTTT	CASRPTWGFTEAFF
13	TRBJ1-2	-	TRBV12-3/TRBV12-4	-	TGTGCCAGCAGTCCCCGGGCAGGATATGGCTACACCTTC	CASSPRAGYGYTF
15	TRBJ2-3	-	TRBV7-2	-	TGTGCCAGCACCGCGCAGGGGGGGGGCGTAGATACGCAGTATTTT	CASTAQGGGVDTQYF
14	TRBJ1-5	-	TRBV5-6	TRBD1	TGTGCCAGCAGCTTGGCAGGGGGGGATCAGCCCCAGCATTTT	CASSLAGGDQPQHF
14	TRBJ2-2	-	TRBV10-1	-	TGCGCCAGCAGTTCGGACCAGGGCCCCGGGGAGCTGTTTTTT	CASSSDQGPGELFF
12	TRBJ1-2	few	TRBV30	-	TGTGCCTGCAGAAAAGACGGCTATGGCTACACCTTC	CACRKDGYGYTF
14	TRBJ1-1	once	TRBV25-1	-	TGTGCCAGCATGGGACGGACGGACGGTGGTGAAGCTTTCTTT	CASMGRTDGGEAFF
14	TRBJ1-2	-	TRBV5-6	-	TGTGCCAGCAGCTTAGGCAGTCCCGTCTATGGCTACACCTTC	CASSLGSPVYGYTF
15	TRBJ2-6	-	TRBV6-2/TRBV6-3	-	TGTGCCAGCAGTTACTCGAGATCCGGGGCCAACGTCCTGACTTTC	CASSYSRSGANVLTF
17	TRBJ2-4	-	TRBV21-1	-	TGTGCCAGCAGCAAACAGGTGGTGATGGGACGAAAAAACATTCAGTACTTC	CASSKQVVMGRKNIQYF
15	TRBJ2-3	-	TRBV7-9	TRBD1	TGTGCCAGCAGCCCTCGGGACAGGTGGACAGATACGCAGTATTTT	CASSPRDRWTDTQYF
14	TRBJ2-1	-	TRBV3-1/TRBV3-2	TRBD2	TGTGCCAGCAGCTACGGACTAGCGCGGAATGAGCAGTTCTTC	CASSYGLARNEQFF
18	TRBJ2-3	-	TRBV10-1	TRBD2	TGCGCCAGCAGCGAGTCAGGGACTAGCGGGGGCAGCACAGATACGCAGTATTTT	CASSESGTSGGSTDTQYF
14	TRBJ1-4	-	TRBV5-5	TRBD1	TGTGCCAGCAGCGTGGGACAGGGGAATGAAAAACTGTTTTTT	CASSVGQGNEKLFF
12	TRBJ1-2	-	TRBV29-1	-	TGCAGCGGGGGGGCCGCGGCCTATGGCTACACCTTC	CSGGAAAYGYTF
14	TRBJ2-5	-	TRBV7-9	TRBD1	TGTGCCAGCAGCTTCGACAGGGCCCAAGAGACCCAGTACTTC	CASSFDRAQETQYF
15	TRBJ1-5	-	TRBV7-8	-	TGTGCCAGCAGCTTAGCGGGCCAGGGCAATCAGCCCCAGCATTTT	CASSLAGQGNQPQHF
16	TRBJ1-4	-	TRBV7-9	TRBD1	TGTGCCAGCAGCTTAAGTTTGCAGGGGACAGGCGAAAAACTGTTTTTT	CASSLSLQGTGEKLFF
12	TRBJ1-3	once	TRBV7-7	-	TGTGCCAGCAGCCCCGACTTAAACACCATATATTTT	CASSPDLNTIYF
13	TRBJ2-3	once	TRBV2	-	TGTGCCAGCAGTGAAGCAGGTAGTTATACGCAGTATTTT	CASSEAGSYTQYF
13	TRBJ1-1	-	TRBV6-5	-	TGTGCCAGCAGTTACGGGACACGCACTGAAGCTTTCTTT	CASSYGTRTEAFF
14	TRBJ1-4	-	TRBV20-1	-	TGCAGTGCTAGTTCTGGATCAGCTAATGAAAAACTGTTTTTT	CSASSGSANEKLFF
12	TRBJ1-5	-	TRBV29-1	-	TGCAGCGTTGGAGATAGCAATCAGCCCCAGCATTTT	CSVGDSNQPQHF
15	TRBJ1-6	once	TRBV6-5	TRBD1	TGTGCCAGCAGTTACCGGGCGGGACAGGGAACACCCCTCCACTTT	CASSYRAGQGTPLHF
14	TRBJ2-1	-	TRBV29-1	TRBD2	TGCAGCGTTGAATCTAGCGGGAGGCTCGATGAGCAGTTCTTC	CSVESSGRLDEQFF
13	TRBJ1-1	-	TRBV5-1	-	TGCGCCAGCAGCCCTGGGGTCAACACTGAAGCTTTCTTT	CASSPGVNTEAFF
14	TRBJ2-5	-	TRBV9	-	TGTGCCAGCAGCGTAGCAGTGGGACTGGAGACCCAGTACTTC	CASSVAVGLETQYF
14	TRBJ2-7	-	TRBV24-1	-	TGTGCCACCACCTACAGAGGAAGGGGGGGGGAGCAGTACTTC	CATTYRGRGGEQYF
15	TRBJ1-2	-	TRBV5-1	-	TGCGCCAGCAGCGTATCAAAGGAAGGGGGGCATGGCTACACCTTC	CASSVSKEGGHGYTF
13	TRBJ1-2	-	TRBV4-1	TRBD1	TGCGCCAGCAGCCGACAGGGGGCTGAGGGCTACACCTTC	CASSRQGAEGYTF
15	TRBJ2-2	-	TRBV27	TRBD1	TGTGCCAGCAGCCCGGGACAGGGACTCACCGGGGAGCTGTTTTTT	CASSPGQGLTGELFF
14	TRBJ2-2	-	TRBV6-5	TRBD1	TGTGCCAGCACCCGGGACAGAAACACCGGGGAGCTGTTTTTT	CASTRDRNTGELFF
15	TRBJ2-5	large	TRBV30	-	TGTGCCTGGTCTAGAGGGCCAGGGACACAAGAGACCCAGTACTTC	CAWSRGPGTQETQYF
20	TRBJ2-1	-	TRBV6-2/TRBV6-3	TRBD2	TGTGCCAGCAGTTACTCCCTAGCGGGGGGGCCCAAGAGCTCCTACAATGAGCAGTTCTTC	CASSYSLAGGPKSSYNEQFF
16	TRBJ1-5	few	TRBV4-1	-	TGCGCCAGCAGCCAACCCCAGACAGGCCTCAATCAGCCCCAGCATTTT	CASSQPQTGLNQPQHF
13	TRBJ2-5	-	TRBV11-1	-	TGTGCCAGCATTGGCAGGGAGCAAGAGACCCAGTACTTC	CASIGREQETQYF
14	TRBJ1-1	-	TRBV6-6	-	TGTGCCAGCAGGGTGAGCCGGGCCGACGATGAAGCTTTCTTT	CASRVSRADDEAFF